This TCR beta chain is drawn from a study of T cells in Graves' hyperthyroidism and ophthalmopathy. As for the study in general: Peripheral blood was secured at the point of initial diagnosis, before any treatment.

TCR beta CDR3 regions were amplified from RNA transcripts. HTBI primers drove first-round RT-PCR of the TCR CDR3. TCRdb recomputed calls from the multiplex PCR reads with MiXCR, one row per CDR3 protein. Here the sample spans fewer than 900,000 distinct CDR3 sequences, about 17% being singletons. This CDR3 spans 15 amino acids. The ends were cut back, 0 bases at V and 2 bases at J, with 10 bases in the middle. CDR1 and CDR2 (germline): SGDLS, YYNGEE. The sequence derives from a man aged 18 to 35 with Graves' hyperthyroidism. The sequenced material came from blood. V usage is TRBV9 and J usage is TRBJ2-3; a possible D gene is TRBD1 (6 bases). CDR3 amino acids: CASSVAPGATDTQYF. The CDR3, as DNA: TGTGCCAGCAGCGTAGCCCCAGGGGCCACAGATACGCAGTATTTT.